This T cell receptor beta chain was sequenced for a study of CD8+ T cells in alopecia areata. As for the study in general: For 6 to 18 months, tofacitinib was taken, and 6 months off drug followed.

Extracted RNA was reverse transcribed, and the resulting cDNA served as sequencing template. The assay was immunoSEQ multiplex PCR, and TCRdb's table has in-frame clones only and misses some. Here the sample spans around 140,000 clones, nearly 55% being singletons. Treatment noted: oral pan-JAK inhibitor, 5-10 mg twice daily. The table lists this clone with a few counts. The same CDR3 arises from other DNA sequences in this sample as well. Germline-derived CDR1 and CDR2 are MNHNS and SASEGT. The CDR3 extends over 14 amino acids. The V end lost 4 bases, the J end lost 0 bases, and 10 bases lay between the germline ends.

Sequenced here: CD8+ T cells sorted from blood, sampled at week 4, from a patient treated with tofacitinib. This receptor was identified in a human donor with alopecia areata. This chain joins TRBV6-1 and TRBJ2-7, with D unresolved. The CDR3 protein is CASSGRGSSYEQYF. The CDR3 region has the DNA TGTGCCAGCAGTGGACGCGGAAGCTCCTACGAGCAGTACTTC.